The 4 T cell receptor beta chains given below trace back to one sample, sequenced in a study of beta chain features in type 1 diabetes. Study-level findings and limits: TCRB CDR3s from Type 1 diabetes patients were moderately but significantly shorter in all four CD4+ subsets.

What these receptors recognize is not known. Reverse transcribing all isolated RNA meant expressed TCRB transcripts were sequenced. The table came from immunoSEQ multiplex PCR; TCRdb's copy has only in-frame clones and leaves some out. The sample includes more than 95,000 clones, 15% to 20% of them seen just once. The source material was central memory CD4+ T cells from blood. The receptor set was obtained from a young man with type 1 diabetes.

This clone was seen at least ten times. The genes are TRBV4-1 and TRBJ2-7, with 7 bases matching TRBD1. Looked up from germline, CDR1 is MGHRA and CDR2 is YSYEKL. The CDR3 loop spans 14 amino acids. With V trimmed by 11 bases and J by 2 bases, 12 bases remained unmatched. The CDR3 coding sequence is TGCGCCCCATACGAAGGGGGCGTAACCTACGAGCAGTACTTC. The encoded protein is CAPYEGGVTYEQYF.

The V and J genes are TRBV28 and TRBJ1-2, with 9 nucleotides matching TRBD1. The CDR3 is made up of 13 amino acids. Germline-derived CDR1 and CDR2 are MDHEN and SYDVKM. The V segment lost 5 bases and the J segment 10 bases; nucleotides outside the gene matches: 8. The CDR3 DNA sequence: TGTGCCAGCAGTGACCCGGGACAGGGTGTCTACACCTTC. It is translated as CASSDPGQGVYTF.

This clone was observed a few times. The V gene is TRBV7-2, the J gene TRBJ1-5, with D maybe TRBD1 (5 bases). The CDR3 length is 12 residues. Trimming stripped 6 bases from V and 5 bases from J, with 8 bases between. Germline assignment: CDR1 SGHTA and CDR2 FQGNSA. DNA for the CDR3: TGTGCCAGCAGGGGGACCGATCAGCCCCAGCATTTT. Translation gives CASRGTDQPQHF.

This clone was seen more than once but under ten times. This chain links TRBV9 with TRBJ2-5; 10 bases align to TRBD1. The germline V gene encodes CDR1 SGDLS and CDR2 YYNGEE. The CDR3 sequence is 14 residues long. The ends lost 3 bases at V and 5 bases at J; junction bases unmatched: 4. The CDR3 DNA is TGTGCCAGCAGCGCGGGACAGGGGTGGGAGACCCAGTACTTC. As protein: CASSAGQGWETQYF.